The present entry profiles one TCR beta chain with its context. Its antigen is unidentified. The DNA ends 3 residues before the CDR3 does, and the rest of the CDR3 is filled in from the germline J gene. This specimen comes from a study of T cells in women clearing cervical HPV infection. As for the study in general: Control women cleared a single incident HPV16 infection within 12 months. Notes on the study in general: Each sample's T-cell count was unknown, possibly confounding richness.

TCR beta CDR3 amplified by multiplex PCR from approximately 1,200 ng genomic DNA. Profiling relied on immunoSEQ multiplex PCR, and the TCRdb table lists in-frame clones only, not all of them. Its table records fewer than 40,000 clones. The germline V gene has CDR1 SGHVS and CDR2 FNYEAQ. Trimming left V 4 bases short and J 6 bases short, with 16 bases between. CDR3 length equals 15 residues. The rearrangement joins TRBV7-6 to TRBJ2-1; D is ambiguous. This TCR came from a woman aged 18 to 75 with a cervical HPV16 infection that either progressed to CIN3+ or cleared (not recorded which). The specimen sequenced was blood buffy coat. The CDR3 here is CASSSRLHGPNEQFF. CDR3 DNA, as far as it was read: TGTGCCAGCAGCTCACGTCTTCATGGGCCCAATGAG.